This T cell receptor (beta chain) was retrieved from a study of blood T cell repertoires in COVID-19. Germline trimming cut 6 bases from V and 8 bases from J; bases unmatched to any gene: 9. Germline V gene lookup returns CDR1 SNHLY and CDR2 FYNNEI. This CDR3 comprises 13 residues. The table came from immunoSEQ multiplex PCR; TCRdb's copy has only in-frame clones and leaves some out. The sample carries 220,000 or so clones, approximately 81% recorded once. The rearrangement links TRBV2 to TRBJ1-2; 7 bases are a match to TRBD1. The receptor was derived from a woman aged 55-75 years who had recovered from COVID-19. The sequenced sample was peripheral blood. Here the CDR3 reads CASSDDRVWGYTF. The CDR3 nucleotides are TGTGCCAGCAGCGATGACAGGGTCTGGGGCTACACCTTC.